A selection of T cell receptor beta chains follows, all from one sample in a study of response to subunit inactivated influenza vaccine. From the RT-PCR reads, TCRdb called clonotypes with MiXCR, one entry per CDR3 protein. The sample holds some 570,000 distinct CDR3 sequences, about 11% seen once. This sample also appeared in a second study, on T cells expressing NK-cell markers.

This specimen consisted of PBMCs from blood, obtained on the day of vaccination. The receptors were gathered from a man aged 45-65 years who received an inactivated influenza vaccine. The CDR3 runs from the conserved cysteine through the conserved F or W. D genes are given only for firm matches. A clone size is listed for some rows: how often the clone was seen (once, few, many), or a class if it is expanded.

>once|TRBV4-3|TRBJ2-1|TRBD2
TGCGCCAGCAGCCAAGATGGGGAGACTAGCGGGAGGCCCTCCTACAATGAGCAGTTCTTC
CASSQDGETSGRPSYNEQFF
>.|TRBV29-1|TRBJ2-5|TRBD2
TGCAGCGTTGAAGATCTGGCGGGAGGGAAAGGGACCCAGTACTTC
CSVEDLAGGKGTQYF
>.|TRBV5-1|TRBJ2-6|.
TGCGCCAGCATCGAGGGAGTCGGGGCCAACGTCCTGACTTTC
CASIEGVGANVLTF
>few|TRBV18|TRBJ2-1|.
TGTGCCAGCTCAATGGGCGGCGTAGGCAATGAGCAGTTCTTC
CASSMGGVGNEQFF
>.|TRBV11-2|TRBJ2-1|.
TGTGCCAGCAGCGCCGACAGAAATGAGCAGTTCTTC
CASSADRNEQFF
>many|TRBV29-1|TRBJ2-1|.
TGCAGCGTTGAAGACAACTACAGGGCGAGATGGGTCAATGAGCAGTTCTTC
CSVEDNYRARWVNEQFF
>few|TRBV20-1|TRBJ2-1|.
TGCAGTGCGGATGATGCTAGCGTCCGTGGAAGGAATGAGCAGTTCTTC
CSADDASVRGRNEQFF
>few|TRBV6-1|TRBJ1-3|.
TGTGCCAGCAGCCCTTCAGGGTCGGCGGGCTCTGGAAACACCATATATTTT
CASSPSGSAGSGNTIYF
>few|TRBV7-9|TRBJ2-1|TRBD1
TGTGCCAGCAGCCCGGGACAGGGTCAATACAATGAGCAGTTCTTC
CASSPGQGQYNEQFF
>.|TRBV7-9|TRBJ1-5|.
TGTGCCAGCAGCGGGACGGACTATCAGCCCCAGCATTTT
CASSGTDYQPQHF
>few|TRBV3-1|TRBJ2-2|.
TGTGCCAGCAGCCGGGGACTCCTTACCGGGGAGCTGTTTTTT
CASSRGLLTGELFF
>.|TRBV5-6|TRBJ2-3|TRBD2
TGTGCCAGCAGCAAAACTAGCGGAGTGAACACAGATACGCAGTATTTT
CASSKTSGVNTDTQYF
>few|TRBV6-2/TRBV6-3|TRBJ2-3|TRBD2
TGTGCCAGCAGTTACGTAGCGGGAGAGGTCGCAGATACGCAGTATTTT
CASSYVAGEVADTQYF
>few|TRBV12-3/TRBV12-4|TRBJ2-5|.
TGTGCCAGCAGTTACCACAGGGGAGGAGAGACCCAGTACTTC
CASSYHRGGETQYF
>.|TRBV3-1|TRBJ2-2|TRBD2
TGTGCCAGCAGCCCAAGGACTAGCGTCGGCGGGGAGCTGTTTTTT
CASSPRTSVGGELFF
>few|TRBV5-6|TRBJ2-3|TRBD2
TGTGCCAGCAGCCCCCTAACGGGGGGGACTGTAGGTACAGATACGCAGTATTTT
CASSPLTGGTVGTDTQYF
>.|TRBV24-1|TRBJ1-5|TRBD1
TGTGCCACCAGTGATTCTGACGGGACAGGGTATCAGCCCCAGCATTTT
CATSDSDGTGYQPQHF
>.|TRBV5-6|TRBJ2-3|.
TGTGCCAGCAGTCCCACCCAGGGGGGGGGCTTTAGCACAGATACGCAGTATTTT
CASSPTQGGGFSTDTQYF
>many|TRBV10-3|TRBJ2-3|.
TGTGCCACCGCGCCCAGTTCAGATACGCAGTATTTT
CATAPSSDTQYF
>.|TRBV12-3/TRBV12-4|TRBJ2-3|TRBD1
TGTGCCAGCAGTTTAGTACAGGGGCGAAGCACAGATACGCAGTATTTT
CASSLVQGRSTDTQYF
>.|TRBV11-1|TRBJ2-1|.
TGTGCCAGCAGCGTTACCCGGATTCTCTCCTACAATGAGCAGTTCTTC
CASSVTRILSYNEQFF
>.|TRBV7-3|TRBJ2-1|.
TGTGCCAGCAGCAGTACAGGGACGGTCTCCTACAATGAGCAGTTCTTC
CASSSTGTVSYNEQFF
>few|TRBV12-3/TRBV12-4|TRBJ2-1|.
TGTGCCAGCAGTTACCTCCCTAGATACAATGAGCAGTTCTTC
CASSYLPRYNEQFF
>.|TRBV20-1|TRBJ2-2|.
TGCAGTGCTAGAGATCGTTTGAGGGCCGGGGAGCTGTTTTTT
CSARDRLRAGELFF
>many|TRBV7-3|TRBJ2-5|TRBD2
TGTGCCAGCAGCTCCTCCTTAGCGGGCCACCAAGAGACCCAGTACTTC
CASSSSLAGHQETQYF
>many|TRBV5-1|TRBJ1-1|.
TGCGCCAGCAGCTTGGCCGTGGTGGATATCGGGTACACTGAAGCTTTCTTT
CASSLAVVDIGYTEAFF
>many|TRBV11-2|TRBJ2-5|.
TGTGCCAGCAGCTTAGATCTGACGGGGGTGGACACCCAGTACTTC
CASSLDLTGVDTQYF
>few|TRBV9|TRBJ2-2|TRBD2
TGTGCCAGCAGCGCCCCTAGCGGGGCCACGAACACCGGGGAGCTGTTTTTT
CASSAPSGATNTGELFF
>many|TRBV12-3/TRBV12-4|TRBJ1-1|TRBD1
TGTGCCAGCAGCCTGGGACAGGGGGCTGAAGCTTTCTTT
CASSLGQGAEAFF
>many|TRBV12-3/TRBV12-4|TRBJ1-6|.
TGTGCCAGCAGGGGATCATTAGGGTCCTATAATTCACCCCTCCACTTT
CASRGSLGSYNSPLHF
>many|TRBV5-1|TRBJ2-1|TRBD2
TGCGCCAGCAGCGTGGGGGCTAGCGGGAGTTTAGAACAGTTCTTC
CASSVGASGSLEQFF
>.|TRBV28|TRBJ2-7|.
TGTGCCAGCAGCCGTCCTTTCATTGATCCCGGACAGAGCCCCTACGAGCAGTACTTC
CASSRPFIDPGQSPYEQYF
>many|TRBV5-1|TRBJ2-2|.
TGCGCCAGCAGCTTGGATGGTTGGCCGGACACCGGGGAGCTGTTTTTT
CASSLDGWPDTGELFF
>.|TRBV10-3|TRBJ2-3|TRBD1
TGTGCCATCAGTGAAGGGGGCGTCGCAGATACGCAGTATTTT
CAISEGGVADTQYF
>.|TRBV20-1|TRBJ2-1|.
TGCAGTGCGAAGAGCAGGGGCGGGGCCTACAATGAGCAGTTCTTC
CSAKSRGGAYNEQFF